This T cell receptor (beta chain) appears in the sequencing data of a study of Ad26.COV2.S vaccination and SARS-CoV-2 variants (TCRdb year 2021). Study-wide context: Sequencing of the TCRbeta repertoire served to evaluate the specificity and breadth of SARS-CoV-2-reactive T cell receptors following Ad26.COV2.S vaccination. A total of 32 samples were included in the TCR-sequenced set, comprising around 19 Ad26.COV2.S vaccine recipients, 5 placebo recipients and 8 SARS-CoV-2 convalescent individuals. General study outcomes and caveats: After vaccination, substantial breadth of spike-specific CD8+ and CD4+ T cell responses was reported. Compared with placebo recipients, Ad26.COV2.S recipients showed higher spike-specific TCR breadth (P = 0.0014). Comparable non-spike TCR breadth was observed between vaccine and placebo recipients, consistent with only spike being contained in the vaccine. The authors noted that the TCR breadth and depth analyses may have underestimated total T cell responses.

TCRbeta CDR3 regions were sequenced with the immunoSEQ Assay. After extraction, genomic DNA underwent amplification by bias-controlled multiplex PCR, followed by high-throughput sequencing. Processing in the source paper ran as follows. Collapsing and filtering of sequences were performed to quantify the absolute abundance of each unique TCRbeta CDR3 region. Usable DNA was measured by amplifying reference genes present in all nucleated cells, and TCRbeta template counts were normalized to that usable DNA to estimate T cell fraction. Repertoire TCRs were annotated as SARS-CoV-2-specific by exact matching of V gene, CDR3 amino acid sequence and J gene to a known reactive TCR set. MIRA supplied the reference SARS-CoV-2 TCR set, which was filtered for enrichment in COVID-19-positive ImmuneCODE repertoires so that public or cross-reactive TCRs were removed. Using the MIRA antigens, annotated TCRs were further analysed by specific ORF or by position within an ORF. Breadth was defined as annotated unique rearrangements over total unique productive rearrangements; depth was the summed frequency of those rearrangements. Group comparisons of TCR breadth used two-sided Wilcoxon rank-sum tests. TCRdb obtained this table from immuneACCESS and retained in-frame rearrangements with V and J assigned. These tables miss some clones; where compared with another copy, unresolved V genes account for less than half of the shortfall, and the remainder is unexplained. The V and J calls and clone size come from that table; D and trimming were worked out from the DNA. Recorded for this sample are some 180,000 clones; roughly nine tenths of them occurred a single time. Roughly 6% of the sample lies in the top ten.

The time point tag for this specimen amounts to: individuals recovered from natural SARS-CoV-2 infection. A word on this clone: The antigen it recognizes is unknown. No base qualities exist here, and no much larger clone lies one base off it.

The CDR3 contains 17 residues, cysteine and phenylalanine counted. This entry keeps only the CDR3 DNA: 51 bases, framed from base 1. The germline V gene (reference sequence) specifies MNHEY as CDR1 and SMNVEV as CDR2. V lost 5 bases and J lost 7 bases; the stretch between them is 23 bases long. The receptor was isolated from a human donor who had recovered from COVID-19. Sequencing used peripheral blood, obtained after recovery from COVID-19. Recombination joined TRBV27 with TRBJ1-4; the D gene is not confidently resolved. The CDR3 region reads CASSPYPPRSLGEKLFF. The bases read TGTGCCAGCAGTCCCTACCCCCCCCGGTCGCTGGGTGAAAAACTGTTTTTT.